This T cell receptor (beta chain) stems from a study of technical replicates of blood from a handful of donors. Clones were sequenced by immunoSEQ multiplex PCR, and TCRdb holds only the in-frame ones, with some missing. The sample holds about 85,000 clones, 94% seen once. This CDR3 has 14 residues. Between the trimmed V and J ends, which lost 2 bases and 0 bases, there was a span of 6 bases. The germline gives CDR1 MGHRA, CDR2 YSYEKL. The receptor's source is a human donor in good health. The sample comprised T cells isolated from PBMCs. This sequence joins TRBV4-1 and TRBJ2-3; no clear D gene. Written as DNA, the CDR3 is TGCGCCAGCAGCCAATTTCATAGCACAGATACGCAGTATTTT. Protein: CASSQFHSTDTQYF.